The source of this T cell receptor (beta chain) is a study of T cell responses to AZD1222 COVID-19 vaccine. The table came from immunoSEQ multiplex PCR; TCRdb's copy has only in-frame clones and leaves some out. Among roughly 150,000 clones listed, roughly 92% were seen once. This clone was found once. Trimming pared 0 bases from V and 10 bases from J, leaving 11 bases between. Germline CDR1 is SGHRS and CDR2 is YFSETQ. CDR3 length: 12 residues. This clonotype was sampled from an adult in good health. This chain joins TRBV5-1 and TRBJ2-7; no definite D call. The input for sequencing was peripheral blood, taken on day 0 of AZD1222 vaccination. The CDR3 coding sequence is TGCGCCAGCAGCTTGGACTTATCGGAACAGTACTTC. Translating it yields CASSLDLSEQYF. The variable domain in full, completed from reference TRBV5-1 and TRBJ2-7, reads KAGVTQTPRYLIKTRGQQVTLSCSPISGHRSVSWYQQTPGQGLQFLFEYFSETQRNKGNFPGRFSGRQFSNSRSEMNVSTLELGDSALYLCASSLDLSEQYFGPGTRLTVT.